This entry lists 15 T cell receptor beta chains sequenced from one sample in a study of shared clonotypes between healthy human individuals. TCRdb's copy holds only in-frame clones and misses some; the assay was immunoSEQ multiplex PCR. The data show 2 million to 2.5 million clones, with more than 85% seen just once and 0.39% held by the top ten. Sequenced sample: naive CD4+ T cells from PBMCs. Described subset: CD45RA+ positively selected. The receptors here all came from a young man in good health. Some clones in this sample may be carry-over from other donors' samples.

Concerning this clone: This sample includes further DNA sequences coding for the same CDR3. J is TRBJ1-5 and V is TRBV5-4; perhaps TRBD1 as D (6 bases). CDR1 and CDR2 (germline): SGHNT, YYREEE (reference sequence). Trimming removed 2 bases from V and 1 base from J, with 7 bases in between. The CDR3 runs to 14 residues. The CDR3 DNA reads TGTGCCAGCAGCTTAAGGGGGAGCAATCAGCCCCAGCATTTT. Protein: CASSLRGSNQPQHF.

The chain couples TRBV7-2 to TRBJ2-1; D is perhaps TRBD1 or TRBD2 (5 bases each). The CDR3 runs to 16 residues. Trimming pared 2 bases from V and 6 bases from J, leaving 17 bases between. Germline V gives CDR1 SGHTA, CDR2 FQGNSA. The CDR3 region is CASSLMGRVAGNEQFF. The CDR3 DNA is TGTGCCAGCAGCTTAATGGGACGGGTAGCAGGCAATGAGCAGTTCTTC.

CDR3 amino acids: CASRAGGAGEKLFF. The CDR3 region has the DNA TGTGCCAGCAGAGCAGGGGGCGCAGGGGAAAAACTGTTTTTT. The chain combines TRBV6-1 with TRBJ1-4; 8 nucleotides align to TRBD1. Germline values: CDR1 MNHNS, CDR2 SASEGT. V lost 6 bases to trimming and J lost 8 bases; unmatched junction nucleotides: 8. The CDR3 is 14 residues long.

The rearrangement uses TRBV5-1 and TRBJ1-1; maybe TRBD1 (6 bases). V lost 2 bases and J lost 2, with 10 bases in between. The length of the CDR3 is 14 residues. Germline CDR1 SGHRS, CDR2 YFSETQ. The CDR3 DNA is TGCGCCAGCAGCTTAGACAGGATAAACACTGAAGCTTTCTTT. Protein product: CASSLDRINTEAFF.

The rearrangement links TRBV4-3 to TRBJ1-2; D not certain. There are 13 residues in the CDR3. Germline V gene data show CDR1 as LGHNA and CDR2 as YSLEER. V lost 0 bases and J 5 bases, leaving 7 bases between the germline ends. The DNA for the CDR3 is TGCGCCAGCAGCCAAGATCGGCAGTATGGCTACACCTTC. It specifies CASSQDRQYGYTF.

The chain carries TRBV5-1 and TRBJ2-5; a weak D match, TRBD1 (6 bases). This CDR3 has 16 residues. Per germline, CDR1 SGHRS and CDR2 YFSETQ. The ends were cut back, 2 bases at V and 1 base at J, with 15 bases in the middle. The CDR3 protein is CASSFPRQELQETQYF. CDR3 DNA sequence: TGCGCCAGCAGCTTCCCTCGACAGGAGCTCCAAGAGACCCAGTACTTC.

Regarding this clone: Additional DNA sequences in this sample encode the identical CDR3. This chain uses TRBV5-1 with TRBJ1-1; unclear D gene. The germline gives CDR1 SGHRS, CDR2 YFSETQ. Trimming stripped 1 base from V and 0 bases from J, with 7 bases between. The CDR3 is made up of 14 amino acids. The CDR3 reads CASSLTGVNTEAFF. The CDR3 DNA reads TGCGCCAGCAGCTTGACTGGGGTGAACACTGAAGCTTTCTTT.

This clone was recorded once. The chain recombines TRBV19 with TRBJ1-3; D unresolved. Germline V gene sequence: CDR1 LNHDA, CDR2 SQIVND (reference sequence). V was clipped by 2 bases and J by 0 bases, with 5 bases between them. The CDR3 runs 14 residues. Here the CDR3 reads CASSIKHSGNTIYF. CDR3 DNA sequence: TGTGCCAGTAGTATAAAACACTCTGGAAACACCATATATTTT.

This sequence joins TRBV5-8 and TRBJ2-5; either TRBD1 or TRBD2 may supply D (5 bases each). CDR3 size: 15 residues. Trimming removed 0 bases from V and 2 bases from J, with 11 bases in between. Germline V lookup: CDR1 SGHTS, CDR2 YDEGEE. The CDR3 loop reads CASSLGGSGQETQYF. CDR3 in DNA: TGTGCCAGCAGCTTGGGGGGCTCGGGACAAGAGACCCAGTACTTC.

The rearrangement links TRBV5-1 to TRBJ2-1; no clear D gene. This CDR3 region has 16 residues. Germline V gene sequence: CDR1 SGHRS, CDR2 YFSETQ. V dropped 0 bases and J dropped 0 bases, with 10 bases sitting between them. As DNA, the CDR3 is TGCGCCAGCAGCTTGGGGGCAGCCCTCTCCTACAATGAGCAGTTCTTC. As protein: CASSLGAALSYNEQFF.

This clone has a single count. This chain joins TRBV9 and TRBJ2-7; TRBD2 matches 9 bases. This CDR3 has 16 residues. Germline CDR1 and CDR2: SGDLS and YYNGEE. V was clipped by 0 bases and J by 4 bases; unmatched bases: 8. CDR3 coding DNA: TGTGCCAGCAGCGTAGGGTGGGGAGCGGGAGGATACGAGCAGTACTTC. Amino acids: CASSVGWGAGGYEQYF.

About this clone: This sample includes further DNA sequences coding for the same CDR3. V gene TRBV7-9 combines with J gene TRBJ2-3; a weak D match, TRBD2 (5 bases). The germline CDR1 and CDR2 sequences are SEHNR and FQNEAQ (reference sequence). The V and J ends lost 1 base and 3 bases respectively, with 8 bases between them. The CDR3 covers 14 residues. The CDR3 here is CASSLDRGTDTQYF. The DNA for the CDR3 is TGTGCCAGCAGCTTAGATAGAGGGACAGATACGCAGTATTTT.

V gene TRBV9 combines with J gene TRBJ1-2; D remains unclear. The CDR3 totals 14 residues. Germline assignment: CDR1 SGDLS and CDR2 YYNGEE. V shed 0 bases and J shed 3 bases, with 9 bases lying between them. CDR3 bases: TGTGCCAGCAGCGTAGCTGGCAGCTACTATGGCTACACCTTC. This codes for CASSVAGSYYGYTF.

The chain recombines TRBV28 with TRBJ1-1; D is unclear. CDR3 length: 12 residues. Between the trimmed V and J ends, which lost 6 bases and 5 bases, there was a span of 10 bases. CDR1 and CDR2 from the germline V gene are MDHEN and SYDVKM. The CDR3, as DNA: TGTGCCAGCAGAATGGCGGGAACTGAAGCTTTCTTT. Its protein product is CASRMAGTEAFF.

This chain connects TRBV6-5 to TRBJ1-1; TRBD1 matches 8 bases. V lost 7 bases to trimming and J lost 1 base; unmatched junction nucleotides: 5. The germline V gene encodes CDR1 MNHEY and CDR2 SVGAGI. This CDR3 comprises 14 residues. The CDR3 DNA reads as TGTGCCAGCAAAAGGACAGGGCAGAACACTGAAGCTTTCTTT. This gives the protein CASKRTGQNTEAFF.